Listed below are T cell receptor beta chains from one sample, sequenced in a study of shared clonotypes between healthy human individuals. Method: immunoSEQ multiplex PCR; TCRdb's copy keeps in-frame clones and lacks some. The repertoire holds approximately 700,000 clones, with around 78% as singletons. The sequencing sample was made of memory CD4+ T cells sorted from blood. The receptors derive from a woman younger than 45 in good health. Each CDR3 is given without its conserved first and last residue. Fields, in order: V gene, CDR3 protein.

V: TRBV10-3; CDR3: AISGEGSNEKLF
V: TRBV28; CDR3: ASSSPGHGAGGYT
V: TRBV28; CDR3: ASETGKNTGELF
V: TRBV5-1; CDR3: ASSTTGTSAYNEQF
V: TRBV27; CDR3: ASSLSPRAYEQY
V: TRBV7-2; CDR3: ASVREGYEQF
V: TRBV30; CDR3: AWSPLRDTQY
V: TRBV30; CDR3: AWSPGQGGNYGYT
V: TRBV18; CDR3: ASSPAGRNTEAF
V: TRBV18; CDR3: ASSPTENRLVYGYT
V: TRBV28; CDR3: ASSSLEHGYT
V: TRBV18; CDR3: ASSPPLAGGPVEQF
V: TRBV29-1; CDR3: SVAAYSGEQF
V: TRBV7-9; CDR3: ASSLEPPGPRTRAYGYT
V: TRBV18; CDR3: ASSPASTESYT
V: TRBV27; CDR3: ASSSPGNSPLH
V: TRBV5-6; CDR3: ASSLGDLHTDTQY
V: TRBV11-3; CDR3: ASSLGGTGLDYEQY
V: TRBV5-4; CDR3: ASKGEGEKLF
V: TRBV4-1; CDR3: ASSQVQGGRGNTGELF
V: TRBV6-6; CDR3: ASSYTDRGENEQY
V: TRBV30; CDR3: AWSSGLGGYNEQF
V: TRBV29-1; CDR3: SVEENRNTEAF
V: TRBV28; CDR3: ASRRDNNQPQH
V: TRBV19; CDR3: ASSIGKGSSGANVLT
V: TRBV19; CDR3: ASSIPRGAVSTEAF
V: TRBV6-5; CDR3: ASRGSGGNNEQF
V: TRBV27; CDR3: ASSLSRQEQETQY
V: TRBV29-1; CDR3: SVEETVNTEAF
V: TRBV11-2; CDR3: ASSRGLEEGLVEQF
V: TRBV28; CDR3: ASSLFGAVYEQY
V: TRBV28; CDR3: ASSLFVEFYGYT
V: TRBV5-1; CDR3: ASSLGDRDKNIQY
V: TRBV19; CDR3: ASSIGQAYGYT
V: TRBV7-2; CDR3: ASSLGWGTYNEQF
V: TRBV28; CDR3: ASSPYRDGYT
V: TRBV19; CDR3: ASTPQGATNTGELF
V: TRBV21-1; CDR3: ASSNNSNGYT
V: TRBV14; CDR3: ASSSQGVAGETQY
V: TRBV10-3; CDR3: ATGTALGGNQPQH
V: TRBV29-1; CDR3: SVELSGRGSF
V: TRBV28; CDR3: ASSLPLTGGREKLF
V: TRBV28; CDR3: ASSPGLAGVGETQY
V: TRBV5-4; CDR3: ASSLAEGGETQY
V: TRBV10-3; CDR3: AIKEGLLYEQY
V: TRBV2; CDR3: ASVSSAYTGELF
V: TRBV11-3; CDR3: ASSLGQGTTDTQY
V: TRBV18; CDR3: ASSLRTDRGQF
V: TRBV14; CDR3: ASSQGHPGGGEKLF
V: TRBV23-1; CDR3: ASSPKGWVSLDYEQY
V: TRBV2; CDR3: ASTVTPDSYGYT
V: TRBV29-1; CDR3: SVERAGTPYGYT